A selection of T cell receptor beta chains follows, all from one sample in a study of graft-versus-host responses after intestinal transplantation. Data came from immunoSEQ multiplex PCR; TCRdb stores just in-frame clones and leaves some out. The sample lists nearly 90,000 clones, roughly 87% seen once, with 17% in the top ten. No antigens are known for them. This material consisted of unstimulated CD8+ T cells sorted from spleen or lymph node cells, taken before intestinal transplant. These receptors were taken from a human donor who received an intestinal transplant. The CDR3 runs from the conserved cysteine through the conserved F or W. The order of the fields is J gene, clone size, V gene, D gene, CDR3 DNA, CDR3 protein. D genes are given only for firm matches. A clone size is listed for some rows: how often the clone was seen (once, few, many), or a class if it is expanded.

>TRBJ2-1|-|TRBV28|-
TGTGCCAGCAGTTTGGTTCCCGTTGAGGAGTTCTCCTACAATGAGCAGTTCTTC
CASSLVPVEEFSYNEQFF
>TRBJ2-1|-|TRBV6-5|-
TGTGCCAGCAGTTACGTAGGCTACAATGAGCAGTTCTTC
CASSYVGYNEQFF
>TRBJ2-7|-|TRBV1|-
TGCACCAGCAGCCAAGAAGGGGGGAAGGCTTACGAGCAGTACTTC
CTSSQEGGKAYEQYF
>TRBJ2-7|-|TRBV11-2|TRBD1
TGTGCCAGCAGCCAATCGGACAGGGACTACGAGCAGTACTTC
CASSQSDRDYEQYF
>TRBJ1-1|few|TRBV5-5|-
TGTGCCAGCCTCGTCCAGGGCAGCACTGAAGCTTTCTTT
CASLVQGSTEAFF
>TRBJ2-7|-|TRBV19|TRBD2
TGTGCCAGTAGTCAGGGACTAGCGGGGACCTACGAGCAGTACTTC
CASSQGLAGTYEQYF
>TRBJ2-2|-|TRBV6-4|-
TGTGCCAGCAGTGACAAAAACACCGGGGAGCTGTTTTTT
CASSDKNTGELFF
>TRBJ2-4|-|TRBV4-1|-
TGCGCCAGCAGCCAAGAAGGAGCGCAAAACATTCAGTACTTC
CASSQEGAQNIQYF
>TRBJ1-2|few|TRBV4-1|TRBD1
TGCGCCAGCAGCCCTACCCTGGACAGGGTCTATGGCTACACCTTC
CASSPTLDRVYGYTF
>TRBJ2-1|-|TRBV2|TRBD1
TGTGCCAGCATCGGGACAGACTACAATGAGCAGTTCTTC
CASIGTDYNEQFF
>TRBJ2-7|-|TRBV28|-
TGTGCCGGCAGTTATGGGAGGGGGTACGAGCAGTACTTC
CAGSYGRGYEQYF
>TRBJ2-3|-|TRBV6-5|-
TGTGCCAGCAGTCTTACAGAGGGAGGCACAGATACGCAGTATTTT
CASSLTEGGTDTQYF
>TRBJ2-5|-|TRBV6-5|TRBD2
TGTGCCAGCCGGACTAGCGGGAGCGGGGAGACCCAGTACTTC
CASRTSGSGETQYF
>TRBJ1-2|-|TRBV4-1|TRBD1
TGCGCCAGCAGCCAAGAAATTAGGACAGGGCCTAATGGCTACACCTTC
CASSQEIRTGPNGYTF
>TRBJ2-7|-|TRBV14|TRBD1
TGTGCCAGCAGCCAAGCTTTCGGACAGGTTCCCTACGAGCAGTACTTC
CASSQAFGQVPYEQYF
>TRBJ1-5|-|TRBV28|-
TGTGCCGGAAAGGGAGACACAAATCAGCCCCAGCATTTT
CAGKGDTNQPQHF
>TRBJ1-2|-|TRBV4-3|-
TGCGCCAGCAGCCAAGATCTTAGTGGACAGTACTATGGCTACACCTTC
CASSQDLSGQYYGYTF
>TRBJ1-1|-|TRBV28|-
TGTGCCAGCAGTCTTCCGGGATACAACACTGAAGCTTTCTTT
CASSLPGYNTEAFF
>TRBJ2-3|-|TRBV2|TRBD2
TGTGCCAGAGCGGGACTGGTCTCGTCAGGTACGCAGTATTTT
CARAGLVSSGTQYF
>TRBJ1-4|-|TRBV2|TRBD1
TGTGCCAGCGGGCAAGACAGGGACGGCGGCAATGAAAAACTGTTTTTT
CASGQDRDGGNEKLFF
>TRBJ2-1|-|TRBV19|TRBD2
TGTGCCAGTACAGCGGGAGTTGCGGCTGAGCAGTTCTTC
CASTAGVAAEQFF
>TRBJ1-1|-|TRBV27|-
TGTGCCAGCCACTTCGGGACGAACACTGAAGCTTTCTTT
CASHFGTNTEAFF